One and the same sample provided the 18 T cell receptor beta chains below, sequenced in a study of regulatory T cells in long-lasting Graves disease (dated by TCRdb to the early 2020s). Per the publication, the time point label means: newly diagnosed GD, antithyroid drugs for less than 3 months. For both TCR sequencing and RNA sequencing, RNA was extracted from PBMCs using TRIzol. To prepare the library, multiplex PCR was applied. The listed sequencing device is Illumina HiSeq 4000. iRepertoire HTBI primers and Arm-PCR amplification of CDR3 regions were used to construct TCR beta libraries. Starting from the raw public reads, TCRdb applied fastp trimming at Q25, assembled clones with MiXCR and retained in-frame beta chains. Under each unique CDR3 protein, matching rows form one entry showing the most common genes and DNA. In all, the sample holds 530,000 or so distinct CDR3 sequences, and roughly 13% of those were seen once. Roughly 10% of the sample goes to the ten largest clones.

These same records also appear under a second study, on T cells in Graves' hyperthyroidism and ophthalmopathy.

Here the sequenced sample was peripheral blood mononuclear cells (PBMCs), taken at new diagnosis, from a patient treated with antithyroid drugs. The receptors shown here come from a man between 25 and 39 years old with Graves disease. Donor details come from another sample of the same person, matched by shared clones.

This chain joins TRBV5-1 and TRBJ2-1; D gene ambiguous. From germline, CDR1 is SGHRS and CDR2 YFSETQ. The CDR3 runs to 12 residues. Trimming left V 5 bases short and J 8 bases short, with 11 bases between. The DNA for the CDR3 is TGCGCCAGCAGTTCTAGGTTCGATGAGCAGTTCTTC. Amino acids: CASSSRFDEQFF.

The V call is TRBV4-2, the J call TRBJ2-7; 8 positions match TRBD2. The V gene's germline CDR1 is LGHNA and CDR2 YNFKEQ. Germline trimming cut 7 bases from V and 0 bases from J; bases unmatched to any gene: 11. This CDR3 comprises 16 residues. This CDR3 is CASTLDFTSGSYEQYF. The CDR3 DNA reads TGTGCCAGCACCCTGGATTTTACTAGCGGCTCCTACGAGCAGTACTTC.

This clonotype was detected a few times. The chain links TRBV10-2 to TRBJ2-3; TRBD1 is a possible D gene (5 bases). CDR1 and CDR2 from the germline V gene are WSHSY and SAAADI. V was clipped by 7 bases and J by 0 bases, with 14 bases between them. CDR3 size: 15 residues. CDR3 DNA sequence: TGCGCCAGCAACCCTCTCCAGGGTAGCACAGATACGCAGTATTTT. It codes for CASNPLQGSTDTQYF.

The table lists this clonotype with many counts. The V call is TRBV6-1, the J call TRBJ2-7; D remains ambiguous. This CDR3 contains 13 residues. Trimming left V 7 bases short and J 2 bases short, with 12 bases between. CDR1 is MNHNS and CDR2 is SASEGT in the germline V gene. CDR3 amino acids: CASISESTYEQYF. CDR3 nucleotides: TGTGCCAGCATCTCGGAGTCCACCTACGAGCAGTACTTC.

About this clonotype itself: Given a far larger clone just one base away, this is likely a sequencing read error. The chain couples TRBV5-1 to TRBJ2-4; 8 bases line up with TRBD1. Germline V gene data show CDR1 as SGHRS and CDR2 as YFSETQ. This CDR3 comprises 16 residues. For the CDR3, the DNA is TGCGCCAGCAGCTTGGAGCAGGGGGCGCGGTCCAATGAGCAGTCCTTC. Protein product: CASSLEQGARSNEQSF.

At least ten counts were recorded for this clonotype. The chain uses TRBV29-1 and TRBJ2-1; the D is unclear. The CDR3 runs to 17 residues. The V end was cut by 5 bases, the J end by 0 bases, with 20 bases between. Germline loops: CDR1 SQVTM, CDR2 ANQGSEA. CDR3 sequence reads: CSVPDPRSSSSYNEQFF. DNA of the CDR3: TGCAGCGTTCCGGACCCCAGGTCGAGCAGCTCCTACAATGAGCAGTTCTTC.

This clonotype was recorded many times. The gene calls are TRBV20-1 and TRBJ2-3; the match to TRBD2 covers 10 bases. The V gene's germline CDR1 is DFQATT and CDR2 SNEGSKA (reference sequence). The CDR3 totals 16 residues. The V segment lost 5 bases and the J segment 6 bases; nucleotides outside the gene matches: 14. Here the CDR3 reads CSAASGGLAGADTQYF. The CDR3 DNA sequence: TGCAGTGCTGCAAGCGGGGGCCTAGCGGGAGCCGATACGCAGTATTTT.

The table lists this clonotype with a few counts. CDR3 loop: CSALGQGGSIQYF. The CDR3 nucleotides read TGCAGCGCCCTAGGACAGGGGGGAAGCATTCAGTACTTC. This chain joins TRBV29-1 and TRBJ2-4; TRBD1 aligns across 10 bases. Germline CDR1 is SQVTM and CDR2 is ANQGSEA. This CDR3 region has 13 residues. J gave up 9 bases and V 7 bases, and 9 bases lay outside the gene matches.

The V and J genes are TRBV6-1 and TRBJ2-7; possibly TRBD1 for D (5 bases). Germline-derived CDR1 and CDR2 are MNHNS and SASEGT. V lost 1 base to trimming and J lost 5 bases, with 15 bases between them. The CDR3 totals 15 residues. CDR3 loop: CASSEDRTSWDEQYF. CDR3 DNA: TGTGCCAGCAGTGAAGACAGGACGTCTTGGGACGAGCAGTACTTC.

The CDR3: CASSQTGGGVQETQYF. CDR3 in DNA: TGCGCCAGCAGCCAAACCGGAGGGGGGGTCCAAGAGACCCAGTACTTC. This chain links TRBV4-1 with TRBJ2-5; D perhaps matches TRBD2 (7 bases). Germline values: CDR1 MGHRA, CDR2 YSYEKL. The CDR3 totals 16 residues. Trimming shortened V by 2 bases and J by 1 base, and 14 bases separated the two germline ends.

The chain links TRBV10-3 to TRBJ2-1; 7 bases map to TRBD2. J was trimmed by 9 bases and V by 6 bases; bases with no gene match: 17. The CDR3 contains 16 residues. Germline V gives CDR1 ENHRY, CDR2 SYGVKD. CDR3 nucleotides: TGTGCCATCAGATGGGGGGGGTTATTGGGAGCTGGTGAGCAGTTCTTC. The encoded protein is CAIRWGGLLGAGEQFF.

There are many counts of this clonotype. This chain uses TRBV6-1 with TRBJ1-1; D gene uncertain. CDR3 length: 11 amino acids. Germline loops: CDR1 MNHNS, CDR2 SASEGT. Trimming shortened V by 7 bases and J by 1 base, and 4 bases separated the two germline ends. The CDR3 here is CASNQNTEAFF. DNA for the CDR3: TGTGCCAGCAACCAGAACACTGAAGCTTTCTTT.

This clonotype was recorded at least ten times. The chain couples TRBV12-3 or TRBV12-4 to TRBJ2-5; D ambiguous. V lost 6 bases and J 1 base, leaving 12 bases between the germline ends. The CDR3 has 14 residues. CDR3 sequence: CASRQRVAQETQYF. The CDR3 DNA reads as TGTGCCAGCAGACAACGTGTAGCCCAAGAGACCCAGTACTTC.

This clonotype was detected ten times or more. Here the CDR3 reads CASSQDPTSPDTQYF. In nucleotides, the CDR3 is TGTGCCAGCAGCCAAGATCCCACCTCTCCTGATACGCAGTATTTT. The chain carries TRBV3-1 and TRBJ2-3; D unclear. The ends were cut back, 0 bases at V and 6 bases at J, with 13 bases in the middle. Looked up from germline, CDR1 is LGHDT and CDR2 is YNNKEL (reference sequence). The CDR3 extends over 15 amino acids.

Many counts were recorded for this clonotype. The V call is TRBV7-2, the J call TRBJ2-7; D tentatively fits TRBD1 or TRBD2 (5 bases each). CDR3 length: 15 amino acids. Trimming stripped 5 bases from V and 2 bases from J, with 16 bases between. Germline V gene lookup returns CDR1 SGHTA and CDR2 FQGNSA. The CDR3: CASSPVGANPYEQYF. In nucleotides, the CDR3 is TGTGCCAGCAGCCCGGTCGGGGCCAACCCCTACGAGCAGTACTTC.

This clonotype was observed many times. The chain carries TRBV7-2 and TRBJ2-2; 11 bases line up with TRBD2. Trimming removed 5 bases from V and 3 bases from J; junction bases left unmatched: 5. The CDR3 contains 16 residues. Germline CDR1 reads SGHTA; CDR2 reads FQGNSA. The CDR3 DNA reads as TGTGCCAGCAGCAAAAGACTAGCGGGGTACACCGGGGAGCTGTTTTTT. Translation: CASSKRLAGYTGELFF.

This clonotype was seen more than once but under ten times. The rearrangement joins TRBV4-1 to TRBJ1-1, with D hard to call. Germline V lookup: CDR1 MGHRA, CDR2 YSYEKL. The V gene lost 1 base and the J gene lost 5 bases, with 8 bases spanning the gap. CDR3 size: 13 residues. CDR3 loop: CASSQVEGTEAFF. The CDR3 region has the DNA TGCGCCAGCAGCCAAGTTGAGGGTACTGAAGCTTTCTTT.

This CDR3 is CASSLIALQWDEQFF. CDR3 bases: TGCGCCAGCAGCCTCATAGCGCTGCAATGGGATGAGCAGTTCTTC. This rearrangement joins TRBV4-1 to TRBJ2-1; D is possibly TRBD2 (5 bases). Per the germline V gene, CDR1 is MGHRA and CDR2 is YSYEKL. This CDR3 is built from 15 residues. Between the trimmed V and J ends, which lost 4 bases and 8 bases, there was a span of 18 bases.